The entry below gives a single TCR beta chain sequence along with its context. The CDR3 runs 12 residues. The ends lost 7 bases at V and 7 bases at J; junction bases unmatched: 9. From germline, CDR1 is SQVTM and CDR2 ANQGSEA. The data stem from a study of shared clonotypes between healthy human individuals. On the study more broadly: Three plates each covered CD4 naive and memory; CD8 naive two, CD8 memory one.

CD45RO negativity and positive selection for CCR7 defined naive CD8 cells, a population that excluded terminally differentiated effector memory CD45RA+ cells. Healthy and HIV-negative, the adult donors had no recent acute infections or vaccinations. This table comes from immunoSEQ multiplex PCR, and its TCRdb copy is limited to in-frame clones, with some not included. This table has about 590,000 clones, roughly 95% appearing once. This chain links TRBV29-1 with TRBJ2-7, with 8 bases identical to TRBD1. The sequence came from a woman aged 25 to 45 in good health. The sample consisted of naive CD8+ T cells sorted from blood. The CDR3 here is CSGGQAMDEQYF. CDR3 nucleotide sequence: TGCAGCGGGGGACAGGCGATGGATGAGCAGTACTTC.